The present entry profiles one T cell receptor (beta chain) with its context. Assay: immunoSEQ multiplex PCR; the TCRdb copy retains only in-frame clones and omits some. The table includes 310,000 or so clones, around 87% detected once. The sample is drawn from a study of blood T cell repertoires in COVID-19. Overall study: The analysed material was cDNA or gDNA that came from T cells, B-cell-depleted T cells, or PBMCs.

In germline, CDR1 is GTSNPN, CDR2 SVGIG (reference sequence). V lost 6 bases and J lost 4; bases outside the gene matches: 10. The CDR3 covers 14 residues. Sample: peripheral blood. The source is a woman in her fifties or sixties with active or convalescent COVID-19. The chain joins TRBV30 to TRBJ1-1; 8 bases line up with TRBD1. CDR3 amino acids: CACHILTGGTEAFF. The CDR3 DNA reads TGTGCCTGTCATATTCTTACAGGGGGCACTGAAGCTTTCTTT.